This TCR beta chain comes out of a study of post-analysis software for immune sequencing data. Regarding the study as a whole: Versus controls, multiple sclerosis patients showed significantly lower diversity (normalized Chao1). Those samples that were prepared in the same batch co-clustered strongly by F measure. Roughly five TRBV segments, including TRBV5-6, TRBV5-1 and TRBV20-1, were more frequent in patients than controls.

A remark on this clonotype: Its cognate antigen is unknown.

Presence of unique molecular identifiers characterized the TCR beta cDNA libraries. MiXCR, applied by TCRdb to the PCR reads, yields one record per CDR3 protein. Of hundreds of thousands of distinct CDR3 sequences in the sample, roughly 45% were seen once. Germline V gene data show CDR1 as SQVTM and CDR2 as ANQGSEA. Losses at the gene ends were 4 bases for V and 4 bases for J; bases not matched to a gene: 8. This CDR3 region has 15 residues. Sequencing input: blood. The chain uses TRBV29-1 and TRBJ2-1, with 9 bases that match TRBD1. The TCR originated in a girl between 10 and 17 years old with multiple sclerosis. The CDR3 DNA reads TGCAGCGTTGGGGGGACAGGGTCGTTGTACAATGAGCAGTTCTTC. Its protein product is CSVGGTGSLYNEQFF.